This TCR beta chain was identified during a study of T cell changes during pregnancy in multiple sclerosis. This clone was detected only a few times. Here immunoSEQ multiplex PCR was the method, and the copy in TCRdb shows in-frame clones only, minus some. The table lists 30,000 to 45,000 clones, 91% of them singletons. The source was CD8+ T cells from peripheral blood mononuclear cells, collected before pregnancy. The receptor comes from a female donor with multiple sclerosis, enrolled in a pregnancy study.

The chain's CDR3 is CASSSTGEDGYTF. The CDR3 nucleotides are TGTGCCAGCAGCTCGACAGGGGAGGATGGCTACACCTTC. The V and J genes are TRBV13 and TRBJ1-2, with TRBD1 matching over 8 bases. The V segment lost 4 bases and the J segment 6 bases; nucleotides outside the gene matches: 4. The CDR3 sequence is 13 residues long. Germline V lookup: CDR1 PRHDT, CDR2 FYEKMQ (reference sequence).